One and the same sample provided the 8 T cell receptor beta chains below, sequenced in a study of beta chain features in type 1 diabetes. These receptors' targets are unknown. As every portion of the isolated RNA was reverse transcribed, the sequencing read expressed TCRB transcripts. Libraries were prepared by immunoSEQ multiplex PCR; TCRdb keeps only in-frame clonotypes and omits some of them. The repertoire holds about 47,000 clones, with around 40% as singletons. Study conclusions and caveats: For Type 1 diabetes patients, all four CD4+ subsets carried TCRB CDR3s that were moderately but significantly shorter.

Sequenced: stem cell memory CD4+ T cells from blood. The receptors shown here come from a man between 25 and 39 years old with type 1 diabetes.

The genes are TRBV6-6 and TRBJ2-2, with 9 positions matching TRBD2. V trimming: 6 bases; J trimming: 7 bases; junction bases outside the gene matches: 9. Germline V CDR1 and CDR2: MNHNY, SVGAGI (reference sequence). The CDR3 sequence is 15 residues long. The CDR3 nucleotides are TGTGCCAGCAGACCACCGGGACTAGCAGGCGGGGAGCTGTTTTTT. It codes for CASRPPGLAGGELFF.

V is TRBV5-1 and J is TRBJ2-1, with D tentatively TRBD2 (5 bases). Trimming stripped 4 bases from V and 4 bases from J, with 15 bases between. Per germline, CDR1 SGHRS and CDR2 YFSETQ. This CDR3 comprises 15 residues. CDR3 residues: CASSEPSSEYNEQFF. The CDR3 DNA reads as TGCGCCAGCAGCGAACCTAGTAGCGAGTACAATGAGCAGTTCTTC.

The CDR3 DNA reads as TGTGCCAGCAGCCACCGGGAGGTCACAGAACTGTTTTTT. It specifies CASSHREVTELFF. The gene calls are TRBV7-2 and TRBJ1-4; D is undetermined. V was clipped by 5 bases and J by 12 bases, with 16 bases between them. Germline V gene data show CDR1 as SGHTA and CDR2 as FQGNSA. The CDR3 loop spans 13 amino acids.

V and J are TRBV19 and TRBJ1-2; no reliable D call. From germline, CDR1 is LNHDA and CDR2 SQIVND (reference sequence). The CDR3 is 15 amino acids. The germline V and J ends were trimmed by 6 bases and 2 bases, with 16 bases remaining between them. CDR3 residues: CASRRDTTGNYGYTF. CDR3 nucleotide sequence: TGTGCCAGTAGACGGGATACGACGGGGAACTATGGCTACACCTTC.

This clone was detected only a few times. The gene calls are TRBV6-1 and TRBJ1-1, with 7 bases fitting TRBD1. The CDR3 is made up of 14 amino acids. With V trimmed by 6 bases and J by 3 bases, 7 bases remained unmatched. CDR1 and CDR2 from the germline V gene are MNHNS and SASEGT. This chain's CDR3 is CASRATGLDTEAFF. CDR3 in DNA: TGTGCCAGCAGGGCGACAGGGCTGGACACTGAAGCTTTCTTT.

This clone was seen a handful of times. The rearrangement links TRBV7-2 to TRBJ2-3, with TRBD2 matching 8 bases. Germline CDR1 and CDR2: SGHTA and FQGNSA. V trimming: 1 base; J trimming: 2 bases; junction bases outside the gene matches: 5. The CDR3 length is 16 residues. CDR3 nucleotides: TGTGCCAGCAGCTTAGTTACTAGCGGCTACACAGATACGCAGTATTTT. It is translated as CASSLVTSGYTDTQYF.

The chain recombines TRBV7-8 with TRBJ2-7; 8 nucleotides match TRBD1. There are 17 residues in the CDR3. CDR1 and CDR2 from the germline V gene are SGHVS and FQNEAQ. V was pared by 5 bases and J by 5 bases, with 17 bases of the junction left unmatched. The CDR3 coding sequence is TGTGCCAGCAGCCCAAGATGGGGAGGACAGGGCAATCACGAGCAGTACTTC. Amino acids: CASSPRWGGQGNHEQYF. The entire variable domain, with the rest obtained from reference TRBV7-8 and TRBJ2-7, is as follows: GAGVSQSPRYKVAKRGQDVALRCDPISGHVSLFWYQQALGQGPEFLTYFQNEAQLDKSGLPSDRFFAERPEGSVSTLKIQRTQQEDSAVYLCASSPRWGGQGNHEQYFGPGTRLTVT.

The rearrangement joins TRBV7-9 to TRBJ2-3; TRBD2 aligns across 7 bases. V trimming: 5 bases; J trimming: 1 base; junction bases outside the gene matches: 9. The V gene's germline CDR1 is SEHNR and CDR2 FQNEAQ (reference sequence). This CDR3 is 16 amino acids long. The CDR3 nucleotides are TGTGCCAGCAGCCCCCGCCCTAGCGGACGCACAGATACGCAGTATTTT. Its translation is CASSPRPSGRTDTQYF.